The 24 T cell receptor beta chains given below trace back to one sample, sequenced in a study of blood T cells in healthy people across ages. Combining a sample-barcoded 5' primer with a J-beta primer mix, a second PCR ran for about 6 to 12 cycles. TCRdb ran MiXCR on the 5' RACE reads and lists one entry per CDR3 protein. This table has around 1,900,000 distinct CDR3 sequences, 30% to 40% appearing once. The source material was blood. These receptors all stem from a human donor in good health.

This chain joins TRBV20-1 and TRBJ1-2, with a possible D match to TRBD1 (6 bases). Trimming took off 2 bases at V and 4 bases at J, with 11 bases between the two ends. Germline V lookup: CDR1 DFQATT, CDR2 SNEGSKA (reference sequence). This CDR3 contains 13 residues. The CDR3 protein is CSARPTGLYGYTF. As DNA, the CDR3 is TGCAGTGCTAGACCGACAGGCCTCTATGGCTACACCTTC.

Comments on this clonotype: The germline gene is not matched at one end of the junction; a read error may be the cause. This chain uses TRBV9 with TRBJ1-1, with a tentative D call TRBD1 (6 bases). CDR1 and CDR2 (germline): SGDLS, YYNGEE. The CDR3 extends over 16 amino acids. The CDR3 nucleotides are TGTGCCAGCAGCCCCCCGGGACGGGGGGCGCGCACTGGAGCTTTCTTT. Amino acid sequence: CASSPPGRGARTGAFF.

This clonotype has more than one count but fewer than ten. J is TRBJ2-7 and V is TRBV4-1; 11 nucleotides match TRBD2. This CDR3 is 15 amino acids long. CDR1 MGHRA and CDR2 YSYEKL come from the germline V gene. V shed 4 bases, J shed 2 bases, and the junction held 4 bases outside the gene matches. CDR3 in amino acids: CASSLSGLAAYEQYF. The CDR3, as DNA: TGCGCCAGCAGCCTATCGGGACTAGCGGCCTACGAGCAGTACTTC.

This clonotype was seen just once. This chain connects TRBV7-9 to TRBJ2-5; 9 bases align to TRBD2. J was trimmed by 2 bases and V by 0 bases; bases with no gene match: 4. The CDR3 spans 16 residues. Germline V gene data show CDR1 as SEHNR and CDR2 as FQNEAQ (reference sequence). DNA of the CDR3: TGTGCCAGCAGCTTAGCCCTAGCGGGGCCTCAAGAGACCCAGTACTTC. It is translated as CASSLALAGPQETQYF. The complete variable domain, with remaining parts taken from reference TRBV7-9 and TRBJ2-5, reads DTGVSQNPRHKITKRGQNVTFRCDPISEHNRLYWYRQTLGQGPEFLTYFQNEAQLEKSRLLSDRFSAERPKGSFSTLEIQRTEQGDSAMYLCASSLALAGPQETQYFGPGTRLLVL.

CDR3 sequence: CASTAGRGALEKLFF. The CDR3 nucleotides read TGTGCCAGCACCGCCGGGCGGGGGGCGCTTGAAAAACTGTTTTTT. This sequence joins TRBV7-9 and TRBJ1-4; tentative D call: TRBD1 (6 bases). The CDR3 spans 15 residues. V lost 7 bases to trimming and J lost 7 bases, with 19 bases between them. In germline, CDR1 is SEHNR, CDR2 FQNEAQ (reference sequence).

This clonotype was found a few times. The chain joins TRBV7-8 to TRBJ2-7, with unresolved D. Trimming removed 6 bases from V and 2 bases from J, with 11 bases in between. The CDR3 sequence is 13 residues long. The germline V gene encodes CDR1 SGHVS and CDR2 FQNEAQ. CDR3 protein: CASRPGYTYEQYF. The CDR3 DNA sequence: TGTGCCAGCAGACCGGGTTATACCTACGAGCAGTACTTC.

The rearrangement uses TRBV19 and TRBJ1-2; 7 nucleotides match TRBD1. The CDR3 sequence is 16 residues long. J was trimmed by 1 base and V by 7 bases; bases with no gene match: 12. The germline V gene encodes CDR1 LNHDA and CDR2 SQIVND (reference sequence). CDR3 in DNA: TGTGCCAGTAAAGCCCGGACAGGAAAGTTTAACTATGGCTACACCTTC. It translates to CASKARTGKFNYGYTF.

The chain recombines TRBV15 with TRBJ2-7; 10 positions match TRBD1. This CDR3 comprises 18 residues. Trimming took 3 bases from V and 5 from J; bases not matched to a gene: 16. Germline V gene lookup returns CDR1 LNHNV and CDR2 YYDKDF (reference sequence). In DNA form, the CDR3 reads TGTGCCACCAGCAGTCTCTCCCCACTGGGACAGGGGATCCACGAGCAGTACTTC. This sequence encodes CATSSLSPLGQGIHEQYF.

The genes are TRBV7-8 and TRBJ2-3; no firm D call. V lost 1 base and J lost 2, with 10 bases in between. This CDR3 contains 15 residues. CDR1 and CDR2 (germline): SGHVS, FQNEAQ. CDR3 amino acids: CASSLGNMATDTQYF. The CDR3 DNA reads TGTGCCAGCAGCTTAGGTAACATGGCCACAGATACGCAGTATTTT. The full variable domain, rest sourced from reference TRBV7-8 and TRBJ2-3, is GAGVSQSPRYKVAKRGQDVALRCDPISGHVSLFWYQQALGQGPEFLTYFQNEAQLDKSGLPSDRFFAERPEGSVSTLKIQRTQQEDSAVYLCASSLGNMATDTQYFGPGTRLTVL.

CDR3 sequence (DNA): TGCAGTGCTCGCACCGGGGGGCTAGCGGCCTACGAGCAGTACTTC. It codes for CSARTGGLAAYEQYF. This chain joins TRBV20-1 and TRBJ2-7; tentative D call: TRBD2 (7 bases). In germline, CDR1 is DFQATT, CDR2 SNEGSKA (reference sequence). The V end lost 5 bases, the J end lost 2 bases, and 19 bases lay between the germline ends. The length of the CDR3 is 15 residues.

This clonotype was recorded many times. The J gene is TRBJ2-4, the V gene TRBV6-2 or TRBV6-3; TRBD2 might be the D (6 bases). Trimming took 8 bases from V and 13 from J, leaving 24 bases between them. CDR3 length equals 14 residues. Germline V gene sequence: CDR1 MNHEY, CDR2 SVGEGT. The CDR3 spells CASAFQAPGGEQYF. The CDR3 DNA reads TGTGCCAGCGCATTCCAGGCCCCCGGGGGAGAGCAGTACTTC.

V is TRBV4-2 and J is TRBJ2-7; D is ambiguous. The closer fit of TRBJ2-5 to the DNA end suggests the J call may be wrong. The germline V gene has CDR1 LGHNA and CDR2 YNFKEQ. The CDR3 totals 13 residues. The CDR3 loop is CASSQVRSVTQYF. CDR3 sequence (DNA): TGTGCCAGCAGCCAAGTACGCTCGGTGACCCAGTACTTC.

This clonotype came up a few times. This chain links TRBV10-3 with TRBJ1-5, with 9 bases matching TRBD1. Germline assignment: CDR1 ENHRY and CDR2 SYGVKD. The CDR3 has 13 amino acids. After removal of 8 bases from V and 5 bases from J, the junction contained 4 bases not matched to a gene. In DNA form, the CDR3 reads TGTGCCATCGGCCGGGACAGGGATCAGCCCCAGCATTTT. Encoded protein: CAIGRDRDQPQHF.

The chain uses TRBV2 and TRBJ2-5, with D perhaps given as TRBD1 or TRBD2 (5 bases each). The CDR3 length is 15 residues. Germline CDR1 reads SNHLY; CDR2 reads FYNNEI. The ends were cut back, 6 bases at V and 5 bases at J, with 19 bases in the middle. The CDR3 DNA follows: TGTGCCAGCAGGCGAGGGATCCAGGGTGACGAGACCCAGTACTTC. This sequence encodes CASRRGIQGDETQYF.

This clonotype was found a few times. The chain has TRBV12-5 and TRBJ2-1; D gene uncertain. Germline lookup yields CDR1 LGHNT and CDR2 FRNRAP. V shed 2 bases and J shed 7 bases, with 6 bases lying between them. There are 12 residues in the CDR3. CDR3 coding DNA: TGTGCTAGTGGTTTGCCCGTTAATGAGCAGTTCTTC. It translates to CASGLPVNEQFF.

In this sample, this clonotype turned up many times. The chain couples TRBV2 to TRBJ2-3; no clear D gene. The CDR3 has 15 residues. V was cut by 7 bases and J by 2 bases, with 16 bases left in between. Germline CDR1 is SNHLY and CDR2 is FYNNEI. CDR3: CASMLLTRSTDTQYF. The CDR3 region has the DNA TGTGCCAGCATGCTTCTGACTCGGTCCACAGATACGCAGTATTTT. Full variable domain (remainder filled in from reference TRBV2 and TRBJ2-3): EPEVTQTPSHQVTQMGQEVILRCVPISNHLYFYWYRQILGQKVEFLVSFYNNEISEKSEIFDDQFSVERPDGSNFTLKIRSTKLEDSAMYFCASMLLTRSTDTQYFGPGTRLTVL.

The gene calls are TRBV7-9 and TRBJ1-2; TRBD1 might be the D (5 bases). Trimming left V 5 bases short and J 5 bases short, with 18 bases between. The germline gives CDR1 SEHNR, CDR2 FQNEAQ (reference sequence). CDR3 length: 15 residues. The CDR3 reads CASSLDPGREYGYTF. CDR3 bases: TGTGCCAGCAGCCTTGATCCGGGACGGGAATATGGCTACACCTTC.

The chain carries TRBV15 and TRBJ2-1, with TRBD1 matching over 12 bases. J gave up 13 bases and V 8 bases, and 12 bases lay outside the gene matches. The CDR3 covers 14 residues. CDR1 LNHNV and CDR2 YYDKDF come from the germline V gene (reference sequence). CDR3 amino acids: CATARDRGQETQFF. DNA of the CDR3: TGTGCCACCGCCAGGGACAGGGGGCAAGAGACCCAGTTCTTC.

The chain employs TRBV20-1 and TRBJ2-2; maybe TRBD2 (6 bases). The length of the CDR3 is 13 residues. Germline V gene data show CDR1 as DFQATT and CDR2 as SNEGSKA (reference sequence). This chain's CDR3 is CMTQEGNTGELFF. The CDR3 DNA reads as TGCATGACCCAGGAGGGGAACACCGGGGAGCTGTTTTTT.

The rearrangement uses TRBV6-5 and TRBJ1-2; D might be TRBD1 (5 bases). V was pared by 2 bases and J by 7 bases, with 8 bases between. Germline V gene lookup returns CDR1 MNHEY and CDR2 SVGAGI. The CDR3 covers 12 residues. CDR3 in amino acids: CASSYPGTGYTF. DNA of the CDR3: TGTGCCAGCAGTTACCCGGGGACTGGCTACACCTTC.

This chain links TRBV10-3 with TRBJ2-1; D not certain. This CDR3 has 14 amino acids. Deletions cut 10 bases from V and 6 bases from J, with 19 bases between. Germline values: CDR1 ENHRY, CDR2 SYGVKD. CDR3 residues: CATMRSTPLNEQFF. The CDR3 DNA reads TGTGCCACAATGCGGTCTACCCCGCTCAATGAGCAGTTCTTC.

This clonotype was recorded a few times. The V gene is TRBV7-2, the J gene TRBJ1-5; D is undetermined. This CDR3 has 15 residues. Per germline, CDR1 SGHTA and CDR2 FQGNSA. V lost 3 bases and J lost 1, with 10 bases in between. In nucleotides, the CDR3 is TGTGCCAGCAGCTTTGGCCTCGGGAGCAATCAGCCCCAGCATTTT. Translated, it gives CASSFGLGSNQPQHF.

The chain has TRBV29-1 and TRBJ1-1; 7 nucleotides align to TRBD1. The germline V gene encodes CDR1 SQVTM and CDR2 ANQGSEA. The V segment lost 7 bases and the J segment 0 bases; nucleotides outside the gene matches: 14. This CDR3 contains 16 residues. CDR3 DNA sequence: TGCAGCGCCGAAGGGGGTCAGGGGGTAATGAACACTGAAGCTTTCTTT. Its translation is CSAEGGQGVMNTEAFF.

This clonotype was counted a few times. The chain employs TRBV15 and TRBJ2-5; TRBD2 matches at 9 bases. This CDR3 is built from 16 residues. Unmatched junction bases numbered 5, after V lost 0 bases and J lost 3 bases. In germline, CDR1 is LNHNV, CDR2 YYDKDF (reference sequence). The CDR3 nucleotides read TGTGCCACCAGCAGAGATCAGGCTAGCGGGGAAGAGACCCAGTACTTC. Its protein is CATSRDQASGEETQYF. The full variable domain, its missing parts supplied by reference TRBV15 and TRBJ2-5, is DAMVIQNPRYQVTQFGKPVTLSCSQTLNHNVMYWYQQKSSQAPKLLFHYYDKDFNNEADTPDNFQSRRPNTSFCFLDIRSPGLGDTAMYLCATSRDQASGEETQYFGPGTRLLVL.